In its sample, the clone carrying this T cell receptor (beta chain) was seen many times. Its antigen remains unidentified. The data belong to a study of T-cell reconstitution after alpha-beta-depleted transplantation in children. Unique molecular identifiers were incorporated into the prepared TCRbeta library. MiXCR was run by TCRdb on the PCR reads, yielding one entry per CDR3 protein. The sample holds approximately 210,000 distinct CDR3 sequences; approximately 17% are singletons and the top ten take around 45%. Study results and limitations: By one year post-transplant, T-cell counts and diversity largely arose from T cells that were newly produced.

This CDR3 has 14 amino acids. V was cut by 5 bases and J by 1 base, with 12 bases left in between. Germline-derived CDR1 and CDR2 are LNHNV and YYDKDF (reference sequence). Here the sequenced sample was PBMCs, mostly from graft donor cells, taken 360 days after TCRalphabeta/CD19-depleted stem cell transplant. The clonotype originates from a male patient between 2 and 15 years old who had a stem cell transplant for acute lymphoblastic leukemia, so the T cells may come from the graft donor. The chain has TRBV15 and TRBJ2-7; TRBD1 is a possible D gene (6 bases). The CDR3 DNA is TGTGCCACCAGCGGTTGGGGGCTTTCCTACGAGCAGTACTTC. It is translated as CATSGWGLSYEQYF.